This T cell receptor beta chain originates from a study of T cells in localized non-small cell lung cancer. This clone occurred once. The antigen remains undetermined. Its ends do not fully match the called genes, so a read error is possible. Other DNA sequences within the sample encode an identical CDR3. Overall study results and limits: The study linked higher blood T cell density to longer overall survival. Appearance in adjacent lung was seen for a median around 55 of the top 100 tumor clones.

Sequencing used immunoSEQ multiplex PCR; TCRdb keeps in-frame clones, though not all of them. The table shows approximately 64,000 clones, with 90% occurring only once. The germline CDR1 and CDR2 sequences are SGDLS and YYNGEE. The CDR3 runs 14 residues. Sequences were derived from peripheral blood, sampled before any cancer treatment. The chain has TRBV9 and TRBJ1-4; no firm D call. The sequence came from a woman aged 40-70 years with stage I lung adenocarcinoma. The CDR3 DNA reads TGTGCCAGCAGCGTAGGGGATGCTAACGAAAAACTGTTTTTT. Its protein is CASSVGDANEKLFF.